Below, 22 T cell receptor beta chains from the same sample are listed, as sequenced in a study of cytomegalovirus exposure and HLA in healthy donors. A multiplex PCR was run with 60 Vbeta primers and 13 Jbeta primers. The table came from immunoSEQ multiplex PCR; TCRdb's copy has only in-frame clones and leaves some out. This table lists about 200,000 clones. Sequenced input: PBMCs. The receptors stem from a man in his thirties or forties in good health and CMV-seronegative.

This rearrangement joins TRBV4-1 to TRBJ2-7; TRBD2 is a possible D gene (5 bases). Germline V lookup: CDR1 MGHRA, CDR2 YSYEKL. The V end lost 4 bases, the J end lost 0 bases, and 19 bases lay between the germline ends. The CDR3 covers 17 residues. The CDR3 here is CASSPGEGRRNSYEQYF. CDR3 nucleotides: TGCGCCAGCAGCCCCGGAGAGGGCAGAAGAAACTCCTACGAGCAGTACTTC.

The CDR3 nucleotides read TGTGCCAGCAGCTCCGGGCCCGGGAGGGCCTTTGAAGAGACCCAGTACTTC. This translates into CASSSGPGRAFEETQYF. This sequence joins TRBV7-3 and TRBJ2-5, with 8 bases lining up with TRBD2. The V and J ends lost 4 bases and 3 bases, in that order; junction bases with no gene match: 13. The CDR3 has 17 amino acids. Germline assignment: CDR1 SGHTA and CDR2 FQGTGA.

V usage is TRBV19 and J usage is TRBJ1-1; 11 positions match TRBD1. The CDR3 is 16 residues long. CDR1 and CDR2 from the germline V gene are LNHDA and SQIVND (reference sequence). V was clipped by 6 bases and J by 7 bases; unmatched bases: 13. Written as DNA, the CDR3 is TGTGCCAGTAGGCCAGAACCGGGACAGGGGGACCTTGAAGCTTTCTTT. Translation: CASRPEPGQGDLEAFF.

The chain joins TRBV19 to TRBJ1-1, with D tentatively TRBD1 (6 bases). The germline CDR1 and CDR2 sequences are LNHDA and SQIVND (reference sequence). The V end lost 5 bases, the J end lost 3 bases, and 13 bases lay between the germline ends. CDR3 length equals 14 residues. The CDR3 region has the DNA TGTGCCAGTAGTTTCGGGGGGCTGGACACTGAAGCTTTCTTT. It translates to CASSFGGLDTEAFF.

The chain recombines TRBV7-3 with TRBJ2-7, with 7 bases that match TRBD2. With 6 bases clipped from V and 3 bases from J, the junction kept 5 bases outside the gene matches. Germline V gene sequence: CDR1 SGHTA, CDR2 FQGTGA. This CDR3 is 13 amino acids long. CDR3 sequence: CASSPSGGYEQYF. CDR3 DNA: TGTGCCAGCAGTCCTTCGGGGGGCTACGAGCAGTACTTC.

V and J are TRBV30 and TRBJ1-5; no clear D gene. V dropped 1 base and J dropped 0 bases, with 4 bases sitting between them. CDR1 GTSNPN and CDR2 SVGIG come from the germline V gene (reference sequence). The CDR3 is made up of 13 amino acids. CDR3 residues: CAWSAYSNQPQHF. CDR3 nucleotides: TGTGCCTGGAGTGCCTATAGCAATCAGCCCCAGCATTTT.

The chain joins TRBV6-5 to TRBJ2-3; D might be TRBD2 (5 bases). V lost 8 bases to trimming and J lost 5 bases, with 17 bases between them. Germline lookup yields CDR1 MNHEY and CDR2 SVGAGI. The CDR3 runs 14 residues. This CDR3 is CASRRANEGDTQYF. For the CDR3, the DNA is TGTGCCAGCCGCCGGGCGAATGAGGGAGATACGCAGTATTTT.

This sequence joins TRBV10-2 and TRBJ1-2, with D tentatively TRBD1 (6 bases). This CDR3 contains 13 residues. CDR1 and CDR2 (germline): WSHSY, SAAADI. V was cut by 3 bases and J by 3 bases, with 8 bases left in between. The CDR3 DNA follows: TGCGCCAGCAGTGACCAGGGGTACTATGGCTACACCTTC. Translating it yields CASSDQGYYGYTF.

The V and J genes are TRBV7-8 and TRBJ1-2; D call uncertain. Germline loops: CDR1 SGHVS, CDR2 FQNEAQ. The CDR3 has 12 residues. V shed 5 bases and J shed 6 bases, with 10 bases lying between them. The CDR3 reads CASSPAGHGYTF. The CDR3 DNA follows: TGTGCCAGCAGCCCGGCGGGCCATGGCTACACCTTC.

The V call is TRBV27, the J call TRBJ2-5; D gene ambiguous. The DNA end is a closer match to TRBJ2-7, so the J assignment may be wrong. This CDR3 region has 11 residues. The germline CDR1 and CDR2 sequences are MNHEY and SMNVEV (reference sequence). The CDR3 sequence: CASRTSYEQYF. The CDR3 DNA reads TGTGCCAGCAGGACAAGTTACGAGCAGTACTTC.

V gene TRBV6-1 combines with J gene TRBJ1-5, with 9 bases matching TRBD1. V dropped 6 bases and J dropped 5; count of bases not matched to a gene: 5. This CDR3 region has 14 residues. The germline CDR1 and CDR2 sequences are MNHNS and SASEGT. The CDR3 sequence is CASRLTGGDQPQHF. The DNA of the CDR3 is TGTGCCAGCAGATTGACAGGGGGAGATCAGCCCCAGCATTTT.

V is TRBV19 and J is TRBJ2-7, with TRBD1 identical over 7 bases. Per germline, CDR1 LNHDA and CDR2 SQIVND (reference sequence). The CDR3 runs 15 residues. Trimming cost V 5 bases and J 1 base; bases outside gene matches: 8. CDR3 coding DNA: TGTGCCAGTAGTTGGTCGGCAGGGGGATCCTACGAGCAGTACTTC. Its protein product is CASSWSAGGSYEQYF.

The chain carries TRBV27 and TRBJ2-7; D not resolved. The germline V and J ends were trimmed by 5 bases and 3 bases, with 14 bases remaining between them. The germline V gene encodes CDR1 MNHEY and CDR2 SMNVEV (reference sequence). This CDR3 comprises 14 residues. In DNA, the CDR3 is TGTGCCAGCAGTCCCTCCGGTCTGATCTACGAGCAGTACTTC. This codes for CASSPSGLIYEQYF.

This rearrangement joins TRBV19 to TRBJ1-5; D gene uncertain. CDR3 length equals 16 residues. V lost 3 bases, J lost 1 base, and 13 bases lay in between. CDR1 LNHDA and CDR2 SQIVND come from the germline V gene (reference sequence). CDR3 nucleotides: TGTGCCAGTAGTATTTTCTCAGGTGAGAGCAATCAGCCCCAGCATTTT. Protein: CASSIFSGESNQPQHF.

This CDR3 reads CASSVVGQGVNEQFF. The DNA for the CDR3 is TGTGCCAGCAGCGTAGTGGGACAGGGCGTCAATGAGCAGTTCTTC. The rearrangement links TRBV9 to TRBJ2-1; 9 nucleotides match TRBD1. CDR1 SGDLS and CDR2 YYNGEE come from the germline V gene. With 0 bases clipped from V and 6 bases from J, the junction kept 4 bases outside the gene matches. The CDR3 sequence is 15 residues long.

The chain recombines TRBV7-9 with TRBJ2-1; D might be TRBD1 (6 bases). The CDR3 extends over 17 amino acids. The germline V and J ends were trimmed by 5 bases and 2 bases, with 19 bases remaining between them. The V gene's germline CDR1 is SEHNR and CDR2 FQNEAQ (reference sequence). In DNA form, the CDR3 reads TGTGCCAGCAGCCCCCCGGGACACACCAGGACCTACAATGAGCAGTTCTTC. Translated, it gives CASSPPGHTRTYNEQFF.

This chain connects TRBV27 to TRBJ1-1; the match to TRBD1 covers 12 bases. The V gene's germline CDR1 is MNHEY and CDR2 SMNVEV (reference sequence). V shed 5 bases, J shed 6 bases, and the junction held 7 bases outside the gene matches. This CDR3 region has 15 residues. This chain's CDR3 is CASSQGQGAYAEAFF. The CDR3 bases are TGTGCCAGCAGTCAGGGACAGGGGGCGTACGCTGAAGCTTTCTTT.

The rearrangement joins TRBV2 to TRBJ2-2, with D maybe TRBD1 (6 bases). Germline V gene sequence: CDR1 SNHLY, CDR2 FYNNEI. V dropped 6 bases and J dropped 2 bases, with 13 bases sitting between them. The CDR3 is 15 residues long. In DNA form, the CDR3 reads TGTGCCAGCAGAACGTCAGGGGTAAACACCGGGGAGCTGTTTTTT. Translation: CASRTSGVNTGELFF.

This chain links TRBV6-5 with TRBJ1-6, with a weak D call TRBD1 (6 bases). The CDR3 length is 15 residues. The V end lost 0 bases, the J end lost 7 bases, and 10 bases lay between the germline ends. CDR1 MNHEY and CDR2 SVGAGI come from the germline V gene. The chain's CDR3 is CASSYSFGQNSPLHF. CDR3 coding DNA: TGTGCCAGCAGTTACTCTTTTGGACAGAATTCACCCCTCCACTTT.

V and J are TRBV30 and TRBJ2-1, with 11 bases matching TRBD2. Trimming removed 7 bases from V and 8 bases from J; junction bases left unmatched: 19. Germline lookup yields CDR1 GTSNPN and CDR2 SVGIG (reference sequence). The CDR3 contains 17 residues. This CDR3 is CASGRVRLAGGGDEQFF. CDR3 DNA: TGTGCCTCCGGCAGGGTACGGTTAGCGGGAGGGGGGGATGAGCAGTTCTTC.

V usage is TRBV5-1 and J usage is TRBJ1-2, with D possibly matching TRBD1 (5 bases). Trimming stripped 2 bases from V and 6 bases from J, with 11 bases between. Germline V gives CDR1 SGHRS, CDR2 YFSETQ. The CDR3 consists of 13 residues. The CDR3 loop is CASSFGGTDGYTF. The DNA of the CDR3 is TGCGCCAGCAGCTTCGGGGGGACCGATGGCTACACCTTC. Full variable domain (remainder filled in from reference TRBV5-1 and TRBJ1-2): KAGVTQTPRYLIKTRGQQVTLSCSPISGHRSVSWYQQTPGQGLQFLFEYFSETQRNKGNFPGRFSGRQFSNSRSEMNVSTLELGDSALYLCASSFGGTDGYTFGSGTRLTVV.

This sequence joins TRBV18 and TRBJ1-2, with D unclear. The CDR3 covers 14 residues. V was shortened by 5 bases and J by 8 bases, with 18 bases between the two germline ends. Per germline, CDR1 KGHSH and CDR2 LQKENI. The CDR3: CASSKTDSRGGYTF. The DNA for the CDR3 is TGTGCCAGCTCAAAGACGGATTCCCGAGGGGGCTACACCTTC.